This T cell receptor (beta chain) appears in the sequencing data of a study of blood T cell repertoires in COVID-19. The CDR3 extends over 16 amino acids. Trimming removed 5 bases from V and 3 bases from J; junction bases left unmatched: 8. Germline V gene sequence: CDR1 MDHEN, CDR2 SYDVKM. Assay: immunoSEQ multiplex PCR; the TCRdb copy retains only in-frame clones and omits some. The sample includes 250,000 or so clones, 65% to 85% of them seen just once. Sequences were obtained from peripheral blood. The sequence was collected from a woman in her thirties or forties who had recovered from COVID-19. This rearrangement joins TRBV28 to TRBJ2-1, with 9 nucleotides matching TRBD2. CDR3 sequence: CASSPTGLALYNEQFF. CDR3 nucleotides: TGTGCCAGCAGTCCAACGGGACTAGCACTCTACAATGAGCAGTTCTTC.